Below, 17 T cell receptor beta chains from the same sample are listed, as sequenced in a study of T-cell reconstitution after alpha-beta-depleted transplantation in children. This sample's TCRbeta library carried unique molecular identifier barcodes. MiXCR was run by TCRdb on the PCR reads, yielding one entry per CDR3 protein. The sample lists approximately 590,000 distinct CDR3 sequences; about 10% were seen once. The sample here was PBMCs from the stem cell graft donor, taken from the stem cell graft. The receptors shown here come from a human donor who donated a stem cell graft to a child with acute myeloid leukemia.

This clonotype occurred many times. The chain combines TRBV7-9 with TRBJ1-1; weak D call: TRBD1 (6 bases). Trimming removed 5 bases at V and 0 bases at J, with 13 bases between. The CDR3 extends over 15 amino acids. Germline assignment: CDR1 SEHNR and CDR2 FQNEAQ (reference sequence). The CDR3 loop reads CASSQRAGVNTEAFF. The CDR3 nucleotides are TGTGCCAGCAGCCAAAGGGCAGGGGTGAACACTGAAGCTTTCTTT.

This clonotype was seen repeatedly, ten times or more. The rearrangement links TRBV6-5 to TRBJ2-3; tentatively, D is TRBD1 or TRBD2 (5 bases each). The germline V gene encodes CDR1 MNHEY and CDR2 SVGAGI. V lost 0 bases to trimming and J lost 0 bases, with 10 bases between them. CDR3 length equals 16 residues. The CDR3 loop is CASSYSAGSSTDTQYF. DNA of the CDR3: TGTGCCAGCAGTTACTCAGCAGGGAGTAGCACAGATACGCAGTATTTT.

The CDR3 DNA is TGTGCCAGCAGCTTAGGACAGCCTCGCTCTGGGGCCAACGTCCTGACTTTC. Residues: CASSLGQPRSGANVLTF. The rearrangement links TRBV7-9 to TRBJ2-6; the D gene is possibly TRBD1 (5 bases). Germline V CDR1 and CDR2: SEHNR, FQNEAQ (reference sequence). The CDR3 loop spans 17 amino acids. Trimming stripped 1 base from V and 0 bases from J, with 10 bases between.

The chain is built from TRBV25-1 and TRBJ2-3; possibly TRBD1 for D (5 bases). The CDR3 is 14 amino acids. Trimming stripped 6 bases from V and 3 bases from J, with 13 bases between. CDR1 and CDR2 from the germline V gene are MGHDK and SYGVNS. As DNA, the CDR3 is TGTGCCAGCAGACCGACAGATCAGACAGATACGCAGTATTTT. As protein: CASRPTDQTDTQYF.

This chain uses TRBV15 with TRBJ2-3, with TRBD2 matching 10 bases. The CDR3 is made up of 17 amino acids. Germline values: CDR1 LNHNV, CDR2 YYDKDF (reference sequence). J was trimmed by 6 bases and V by 6 bases; bases with no gene match: 15. In nucleotides, the CDR3 is TGTGCCACCAGTCCCCCGGTTAGGACTAGCGGCGGCGATACGCAGTATTTT. Translating gives CATSPPVRTSGGDTQYF.

The sample holds a few counts of this clonotype. This chain connects TRBV4-3 to TRBJ2-7; D uncertain. The germline V gene encodes CDR1 LGHNA and CDR2 YSLEER. V shed 4 bases and J shed 2 bases, with 12 bases lying between them. The CDR3 spans 14 residues. CDR3 region: CASSREALTYEQYF. The CDR3 bases are TGCGCCAGCAGCCGAGAGGCGCTGACCTACGAGCAGTACTTC.

A word on this clonotype: A much bigger clone sits one base away, suggesting this may be a read error. The chain carries TRBV11-3 and TRBJ2-3, with 8 bases identical to TRBD1. The CDR3 covers 15 residues. Trimming at V came to 4 bases and at J to 1 base, leaving 4 bases not matched to a gene. Germline V CDR1 and CDR2: SGHNT, YENEEA. The CDR3 sequence is CASSSETGGTDTQYF. DNA of the CDR3: TGTGCCAGCAGCTCCGAGACAGGGGGCACAGATACGCAGTATTTT. The full variable domain, in which reference TRBV11-3 and TRBJ2-3 provide the parts outside the CDR3, is EAGVVQSPRYKIIEKKQPVAFWCNPISGHNTLYWYLQNLGQGPELLIRYENEEAVDDSQLPKDRFSAERLKGVDSTLKIQPAELGDSAVYLCASSSETGGTDTQYFGPGTRLTVL.

This clonotype was counted a few times. The J gene is TRBJ1-5, the V gene TRBV27; the D gene is possibly TRBD1 (5 bases). Trimming stripped 4 bases from V and 0 bases from J, with 10 bases between. CDR1 and CDR2 from the germline V gene are MNHEY and SMNVEV (reference sequence). There are 15 residues in the CDR3. CDR3 in amino acids: CASSYDRHSNQPQHF. Written as DNA, the CDR3 is TGTGCCAGCAGTTATGACAGACATAGCAATCAGCCCCAGCATTTT.

Ten or more counts support this clonotype. This chain's CDR3 is CASSGVPRGYEQFF. Written as DNA, the CDR3 is TGTGCCAGCAGCGGCGTCCCGCGGGGGTATGAGCAGTTCTTC. This chain connects TRBV5-6 to TRBJ2-1, with 7 bases identical to TRBD2. This CDR3 region has 14 residues. CDR1 is SGHDT, CDR2 YYEEEE, per germline. The ends lost 4 bases at V and 8 bases at J; junction bases unmatched: 9.

In its sample, this clonotype was seen a few times. The chain combines TRBV28 with TRBJ2-7, with 11 bases aligning to TRBD1. Germline V CDR1 and CDR2: MDHEN, SYDVKM. The CDR3 has 14 residues. The ends lost 4 bases at V and 5 bases at J; junction bases unmatched: 4. Here the CDR3 DNA reads TGTGCCAGCAGTTCCCGGGACAGGGGGAACGAGCAGTACTTC. This encodes CASSSRDRGNEQYF.

This clonotype was seen many times. The rearrangement uses TRBV5-1 and TRBJ1-1; TRBD1 aligns across 7 bases. J was trimmed by 1 base and V by 5 bases; bases with no gene match: 11. Germline V gene lookup returns CDR1 SGHRS and CDR2 YFSETQ. The CDR3 is 16 amino acids. The CDR3 region has the DNA TGCGCCAGCAGACATGGGGTGGGGACAGCGAACACTGAAGCTTTCTTT. Translated: CASRHGVGTANTEAFF.

This clonotype showed up just a few times. The rearrangement uses TRBV18 and TRBJ1-5; no firm D call. The CDR3 length is 14 residues. Trimming removed 2 bases at V and 1 base at J, with 6 bases between. Germline V CDR1 and CDR2: KGHSH, LQKENI. The CDR3: CASSPGESNQPQHF. Written as DNA, the CDR3 is TGTGCCAGCTCACCAGGGGAAAGCAATCAGCCCCAGCATTTT.

The V call is TRBV5-8, the J call TRBJ1-3; 7 bases align to TRBD1. This CDR3 is built from 16 residues. V shed 4 bases and J 0 bases; nucleotides not matched to a gene: 7. Germline V gene lookup returns CDR1 SGHTS and CDR2 YDEGEE. The CDR3 spells CASSGTGAYSGNTIYF. The CDR3 nucleotides are TGTGCCAGCAGCGGCACAGGGGCCTACTCTGGAAACACCATATATTTT.

In regard to this clonotype: A much larger clone is a single base away; this may be a read error. The gene calls are TRBV20-1 and TRBJ2-5, with 12 bases fitting TRBD2. Germline loops: CDR1 DFQATT, CDR2 SNEGSKA (reference sequence). V shed 4 bases and J 4 bases; nucleotides not matched to a gene: 1. CDR3 size: 13 residues. This CDR3 is CSAMGLAGETQYF. The CDR3 coding sequence is TGCAGTGCTATGGGACTAGCGGGAGAGACCCAGTACTTC.

This clonotype was seen many times. This chain joins TRBV29-1 and TRBJ1-2, with no clear D. Trimming shortened V by 1 base and J by 1 base, and 13 bases separated the two germline ends. This CDR3 spans 15 amino acids. Germline loops: CDR1 SQVTM, CDR2 ANQGSEA. The CDR3 region is CSVEVETDLNYGYTF. CDR3 in DNA: TGCAGCGTTGAAGTTGAAACGGACCTTAACTATGGCTACACCTTC.

This clonotype was counted between two and nine times. The V gene is TRBV6-2 or TRBV6-3, the J gene TRBJ2-1, with 8 bases matching TRBD2. CDR3 length: 13 amino acids. Germline V gives CDR1 MNHEY, CDR2 SVGEGT. The J segment lost 7 bases and the V segment lost 9 bases, leaving 8 bases of the junction unmatched. The CDR3 reads CASSGGPSNEQFF. The CDR3 nucleotides are TGTGCCAGTTCGGGAGGGCCCTCGAATGAGCAGTTCTTC.

This clonotype was picked up many times. Germline is not matched at one junction end, which may reflect a read error. The chain carries TRBV7-7 and TRBJ2-1; a weak D match, TRBD2 (6 bases). This CDR3 is built from 13 residues. Germline CDR1 is SSHAT and CDR2 is FNYEAQ (reference sequence). CDR3 in DNA: TGTGCTAGCAGCTTTGGGGGGAACAATGAGCAGTTCTTC. Translated, it gives CASSFGGNNEQFF.